This T cell receptor beta chain stems from a study of cytomegalovirus exposure and HLA in healthy donors. Findings and limits, study-wide: Near-uniform donor sequencing depth was presumed by presence/absence analyses. Analysis performed later showed TCR beta chains linked to HLA being more clonally expanded than equally common others. Later analysis identified several of the most significant clusters that appeared linked to common viral pathogens.

V was clipped by 7 bases and J by 3 bases, with 4 bases between them. The CDR3 has 11 amino acids. The germline gives CDR1 MRHNA, CDR2 SNTAGT. Researchers ran the PCR with 60 Vbeta and 13 Jbeta primers. TCRdb's copy holds only in-frame clones and misses some; the assay was immunoSEQ multiplex PCR. Of 150,000 to 200,000 clones in the sample, 76% are singletons; the top ten hold 0.65% to 0.95%. Of note for this clone: Its antigen is as yet unknown.

Participants comprised healthy donors of bone marrow. The gene calls are TRBV6-4 and TRBJ1-5, with D unclear. Source material: PBMCs. This clonotype originated in a female donor in good health and CMV-seronegative. CDR3 DNA: TGTGCCAGCATCCACAATCAGCCCCAGCATTTT. Its translation is CASIHNQPQHF.